The 26 T cell receptor beta chains below were found in one sample sequenced in a study of T-cell memory formation after mild COVID-19 (dated by TCRdb to 2020 to 2023). Library creation used 5' RACE. The run used an Illumina NovaSeq 6000. TCRdb reanalyzed the raw reads on its own, using fastp at Q25 for trimming and MiXCR for clone calling, and kept in-frame beta chains. When rows share a CDR3 protein, they turn into one entry using the most common DNA and genes. The table for this sample lists 200,000 or so distinct CDR3 sequences; 9.5% of them were counted only once. The leading ten clones occupy around 3.3% of the sample. The sequencing input was PBMCs or a T cell subset sorted from them (not recorded which). All receptors derive from a man aged 18 to 30 who had mild COVID-19 (a few samples of this study predate the infection). The sample titles of this study are shuffled in the database, so cell type and time point are left out; the donor was told from shared clones.

The gene calls are TRBV28 and TRBJ1-5; possible D gene TRBD1, 6 bases. The CDR3 totals 13 residues. V shed 11 bases and J shed 4 bases, with 15 bases lying between them. Germline-derived CDR1 and CDR2 are MDHEN and SYDVKM. CDR3 in DNA: TGTGCCGGTGGACAGTGGAATAATCAGCCCCAGCATTTT. Its protein is CAGGQWNNQPQHF.

Points on this clonotype: A much larger clone lies a single base off, so this may be a read error. It is likely a read error, because the conserved phenylalanine at the end of the CDR3 is missing. J is TRBJ1-1 and V is TRBV7-2; maybe TRBD1 (5 bases). The CDR3 runs to 15 residues. Per the germline V gene, CDR1 is SGHTA and CDR2 is FQGNSA. V was cut by 5 bases and J by 1 base, with 14 bases left in between. This chain's CDR3 is CASSLTGTANTEAFI. The CDR3 region has the DNA TGTGCCAGCAGCCTTACCGGGACTGCGAACACTGAAGCTTTCATT.

This clonotype has at least ten counts. In DNA, the CDR3 is TGTGCCAGCAGCTTAGTCGGGTGGGGGGCCCAAGAGACCCAGTACTTC. Amino acids: CASSLVGWGAQETQYF. The rearrangement joins TRBV7-8 to TRBJ2-5; D is perhaps TRBD1 or TRBD2 (6 bases each). V was clipped by 1 base and J by 1 base, with 13 bases between them. Germline CDR1 SGHVS, CDR2 FQNEAQ. CDR3 length: 16 residues.

This clonotype came up a few times. DNA of the CDR3: TGTGCCAGCAGGCCCCTAAGGGGGAGGAGGTCACCCCTCCACTTT. Protein: CASRPLRGRRSPLHF. This chain links TRBV28 with TRBJ1-6, with D possibly being TRBD1 (6 bases). The CDR3 sequence is 15 residues long. CDR1 and CDR2 from the germline V gene are MDHEN and SYDVKM. The V end was cut by 6 bases, the J end by 10 bases, with 19 bases between.

J is TRBJ2-7 and V is TRBV7-9, with 8 bases matching TRBD1. Germline V gene sequence: CDR1 SEHNR, CDR2 FQNEAQ (reference sequence). This CDR3 is 14 amino acids long. J lost 5 bases, V lost 3 bases, and 6 bases had no gene match. Written as DNA, the CDR3 is TGTGCCAGCAGCTTGACAGGGGAAAAGAACGAGCAGTACGTC. It is translated as CASSLTGEKNEQYV.

This clonotype was counted between two and nine times. The chain uses TRBV3-1 and TRBJ1-4; 8 bases fit TRBD1. This CDR3 comprises 15 residues. The junction had 5 bases not matched to a gene; V was cut back by 5 bases and J by 3 bases. From germline, CDR1 is LGHDT and CDR2 YNNKEL (reference sequence). CDR3 amino acids: CASSSGTGANEKLFF. Here the CDR3 DNA reads TGTGCCAGCAGCTCTGGGACAGGAGCTAATGAAAAACTGTTTTTT. Full variable domain (rest looked up from reference TRBV3-1 and TRBJ1-4): DTAVSQTPKYLVTQMGNDKSIKCEQNLGHDTMYWYKQDSKKFLKIMFSYNNKELIINETVPNRFSPKSPDKAHLNLHINSLELGDSAVYFCASSSGTGANEKLFFGSGTQLSVL.

The chain is built from TRBV9 and TRBJ2-5, with no clear D. The germline V gene has CDR1 SGDLS and CDR2 YYNGEE. The CDR3 consists of 12 residues. V was pared by 0 bases and J by 5 bases, with 5 bases between. CDR3 DNA sequence: TGTGCCAGCAGCGTAGATCCGGAGACCCAGTACTTC. Translated: CASSVDPETQYF.

This clonotype has a single count. The V call is TRBV25-1, the J call TRBJ2-3; 7 bases agree with TRBD2. The germline gives CDR1 MGHDK, CDR2 SYGVNS. The CDR3 loop spans 16 amino acids. V dropped 1 base and J dropped 1; count of bases not matched to a gene: 5. CDR3 sequence reads: CASSELGGTGTDTQYF. As DNA, the CDR3 is TGTGCCAGCAGTGAATTGGGGGGGACCGGCACAGATACGCAGTATTTT.

This clonotype appeared a few times. The CDR3: CASSLDRAYNEQFF. CDR3 DNA: TGCGCCAGCAGCTTGGACAGGGCCTACAATGAGCAGTTCTTC. This chain uses TRBV5-1 with TRBJ2-1; D might be TRBD1 (6 bases). CDR3 size: 14 residues. Trimming removed 0 bases from V and 2 bases from J, with 6 bases in between. Germline V gene sequence: CDR1 SGHRS, CDR2 YFSETQ.

This clonotype was picked up a small number of times. The rearrangement joins TRBV28 to TRBJ2-1, with D uncertain. This CDR3 comprises 17 residues. Trimming removed 4 bases at V and 0 bases at J, with 16 bases between. CDR1 and CDR2 (germline): MDHEN, SYDVKM. CDR3 region: CASSSPGLSSSYNEQFF. CDR3 nucleotide sequence: TGTGCCAGCAGTTCCCCGGGCCTTTCTAGCTCCTACAATGAGCAGTTCTTC.

The genes are TRBV6-6 and TRBJ1-5; weak D call: TRBD1 (5 bases). Deletions cut 6 bases from V and 4 bases from J, with 16 bases between. Germline CDR1 is MNHNY and CDR2 is SVGAGI (reference sequence). The CDR3 loop spans 15 amino acids. The CDR3 region is CASRSGRLANQPQHF. CDR3 coding DNA: TGTGCCAGCAGGTCAGGGAGGCTCGCGAATCAGCCCCAGCATTTT.

The table lists this clonotype with many counts. The chain combines TRBV7-8 with TRBJ1-2, with a weak D call TRBD1 (5 bases). This CDR3 is 15 amino acids long. The germline gives CDR1 SGHVS, CDR2 FQNEAQ. V was cut by 5 bases and J by 0 bases, with 13 bases left in between. The CDR3 sequence is CASSPRRGANYGYTF. The CDR3 nucleotides are TGTGCCAGCAGCCCTCGGAGGGGAGCTAACTATGGCTACACCTTC. Together with reference TRBV7-8 and TRBJ1-2, the CDR3 gives the full variable domain: GAGVSQSPRYKVAKRGQDVALRCDPISGHVSLFWYQQALGQGPEFLTYFQNEAQLDKSGLPSDRFFAERPEGSVSTLKIQRTQQEDSAVYLCASSPRRGANYGYTFGSGTRLTVV.

The rearrangement joins TRBV18 to TRBJ1-1; D possibly corresponds to TRBD1 (6 bases). Trimming shortened V by 8 bases and J by 4 bases, and 11 bases separated the two germline ends. The CDR3 has 12 amino acids. Germline V gene lookup returns CDR1 KGHSH and CDR2 LQKENI. CDR3 region: CASQQGGTEAFF. CDR3 DNA: TGTGCCAGCCAGCAAGGGGGCACTGAAGCTTTCTTT.

CDR3 DNA sequence: TGTGCCAGTGGCCGTAATGAAAAACTGTTTTTT. It encodes CASGRNEKLFF. The chain uses TRBV6-5 and TRBJ1-4; D is unclear. The V end lost 9 bases, the J end lost 4 bases, and 6 bases lay between the germline ends. Germline V CDR1 and CDR2: MNHEY, SVGAGI. The CDR3 spans 11 residues.

Concerning this clonotype itself: The junction departs from germline at one end; a sequencing error may be responsible. The V gene is TRBV20-1, the J gene TRBJ2-2; 10 positions match TRBD2. CDR3 size: 13 residues. Germline assignment: CDR1 DFQATT and CDR2 SNEGSKA (reference sequence). CDR3 region: CSASGGNTGELFF. In DNA, the CDR3 is TGCAGCGCTAGCGGGGGGAACACCGGGGAGCTGTTTTTT.

This clonotype was counted ten times or more. The CDR3 sequence: CASSLKSGINPLHF. The CDR3 nucleotides read TGTGCCAGCAGCTTGAAGTCGGGAATTAACCCCCTCCACTTT. The genes are TRBV11-3 and TRBJ1-6; no clear D gene. Germline CDR1 reads SGHNT; CDR2 reads YENEEA. With 3 bases removed from V and 13 bases from J, the gap between germline ends came to 16 bases. The CDR3 has 14 residues.

This chain connects TRBV20-1 to TRBJ1-2; tentative D call: TRBD1 (5 bases). Germline V gene lookup returns CDR1 DFQATT and CDR2 SNEGSKA (reference sequence). The CDR3 contains 14 residues. Trimming took off 2 bases at V and 8 bases at J, with 18 bases between the two ends. The CDR3 DNA follows: TGCAGTGCTAGATCACGGGGGAGTCGCCCCGGCTACACCTTC. Residues: CSARSRGSRPGYTF.

This clonotype was seen a handful of times. The chain couples TRBV6-5 to TRBJ1-5; no firm D call. CDR3 size: 13 residues. Germline CDR1 is MNHEY and CDR2 is SVGAGI. V was shortened by 6 bases and J by 4 bases, with 10 bases between the two germline ends. The CDR3 sequence is CASSRTINQPQHF. CDR3 in DNA: TGTGCCAGCAGCCGAACCATTAATCAGCCCCAGCATTTT.

This clonotype has more than one count but fewer than ten. V gene TRBV7-2 combines with J gene TRBJ2-7, with D unclear. V lost 4 bases, J lost 7 bases, and 14 bases lay in between. Germline loops: CDR1 SGHTA, CDR2 FQGNSA. The CDR3 extends over 13 amino acids. CDR3 nucleotide sequence: TGTGCCAGCAGCTCGCGAGCCGTTGGAGAGCAGTACTTC. It is translated as CASSSRAVGEQYF.

This chain joins TRBV6-5 and TRBJ2-3, with D perhaps TRBD1 (5 bases). The germline V gene encodes CDR1 MNHEY and CDR2 SVGAGI. Trimming pared 1 base from V and 1 base from J, leaving 9 bases between. This CDR3 has 15 residues. Written as DNA, the CDR3 is TGTGCCAGCAGTTACTGGTCAGGGCGCACAGATACGCAGTATTTT. Translating it yields CASSYWSGRTDTQYF.

This clonotype has at least ten counts. This chain connects TRBV12-3 or TRBV12-4 to TRBJ2-1; 7 bases fit TRBD1. V lost 6 bases and J lost 7; bases outside the gene matches: 6. This CDR3 region has 13 residues. The CDR3 region has the DNA TGTGCCAGCAGCCCAGGGGGTTGGAATGAGCAGTTCTTC. Its translation: CASSPGGWNEQFF.

The chain couples TRBV5-1 to TRBJ1-2, with D hard to call. Looked up from germline, CDR1 is SGHRS and CDR2 is YFSETQ. The CDR3 contains 14 residues. V shed 0 bases and J shed 4 bases, with 10 bases lying between them. The CDR3 loop is CASSLELGGYGYTF. CDR3 DNA sequence: TGCGCCAGCAGCTTGGAGTTAGGAGGCTATGGCTACACCTTC.

This clonotype has at least ten counts. The V gene is TRBV6-6, the J gene TRBJ2-7; TRBD1 agrees at 7 bases. The CDR3 covers 13 residues. V trimming: 6 bases; J trimming: 1 base; junction bases outside the gene matches: 3. Germline CDR1 MNHNY, CDR2 SVGAGI (reference sequence). The CDR3 sequence is CASRRQGSYEQYF. As DNA, the CDR3 is TGTGCCAGCAGGCGACAGGGTTCCTACGAGCAGTACTTC.

The chain combines TRBV6-1 with TRBJ1-5, with D maybe TRBD1 (6 bases). The CDR3 has 15 amino acids. Germline CDR1 reads MNHNS; CDR2 reads SASEGT. V lost 8 bases to trimming and J lost 3 bases, with 17 bases between them. In nucleotides, the CDR3 is TGTGCCAGCTCAAGGGGGGGGTGGTCCAATCAGCCCCAGCATTTT. This translates into CASSRGGWSNQPQHF.

This clonotype occurred a few times. This sequence joins TRBV12-3 or TRBV12-4 and TRBJ1-1; D remains ambiguous. V was pared by 3 bases and J by 6 bases, with 5 bases between. The CDR3 has 11 amino acids. DNA of the CDR3: TGTGCCAGCAGTTTCAGGTCTGAAGCTTTCTTT. Translation gives CASSFRSEAFF.

This clonotype was seen repeatedly, ten times or more. This chain links TRBV5-1 with TRBJ2-3, with no clear D. V was trimmed by 3 bases and J by 2 bases, leaving 16 bases between them. Germline V gene lookup returns CDR1 SGHRS and CDR2 YFSETQ. This CDR3 contains 16 residues. CDR3 in amino acids: CASSSAAGPSTDTQYF. The CDR3 DNA follows: TGCGCCAGCAGCTCGGCGGCAGGTCCTTCCACAGATACGCAGTATTTT. The entire variable domain, with the rest obtained from reference TRBV5-1 and TRBJ2-3, is as follows: KAGVTQTPRYLIKTRGQQVTLSCSPISGHRSVSWYQQTPGQGLQFLFEYFSETQRNKGNFPGRFSGRQFSNSRSEMNVSTLELGDSALYLCASSSAAGPSTDTQYFGPGTRLTVL.